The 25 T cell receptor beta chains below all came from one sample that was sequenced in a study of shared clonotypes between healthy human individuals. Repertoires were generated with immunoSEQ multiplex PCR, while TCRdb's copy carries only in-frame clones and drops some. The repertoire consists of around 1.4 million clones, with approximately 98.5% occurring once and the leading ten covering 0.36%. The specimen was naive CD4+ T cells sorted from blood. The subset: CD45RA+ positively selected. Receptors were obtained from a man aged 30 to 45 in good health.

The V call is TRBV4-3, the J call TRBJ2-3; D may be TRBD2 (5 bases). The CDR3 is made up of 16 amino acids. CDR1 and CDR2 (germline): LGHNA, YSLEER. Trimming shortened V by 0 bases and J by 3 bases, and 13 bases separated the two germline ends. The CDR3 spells CASSQEWRGRTDTQYF. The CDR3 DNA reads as TGCGCCAGCAGCCAAGAGTGGCGAGGGAGAACAGATACGCAGTATTTT.

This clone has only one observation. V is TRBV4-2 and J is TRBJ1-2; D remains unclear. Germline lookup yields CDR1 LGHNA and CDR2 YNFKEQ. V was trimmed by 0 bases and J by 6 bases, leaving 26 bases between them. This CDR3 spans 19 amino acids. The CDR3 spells CASSQDRGGRAEIFDGYTF. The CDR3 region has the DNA TGTGCCAGCAGCCAAGATCGGGGAGGGCGGGCAGAAATATTCGATGGCTACACCTTC.

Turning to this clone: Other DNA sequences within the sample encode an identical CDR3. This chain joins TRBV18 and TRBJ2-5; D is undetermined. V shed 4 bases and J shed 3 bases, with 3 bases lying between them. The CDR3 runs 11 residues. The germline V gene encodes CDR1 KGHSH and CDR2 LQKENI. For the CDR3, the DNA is TGTGCCAGCTCACGAGAAGAGACCCAGTACTTC. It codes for CASSREETQYF. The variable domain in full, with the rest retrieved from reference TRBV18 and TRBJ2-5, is NAGVMQNPRHLVRRRGQEARLRCSPMKGHSHVYWYRQLPEEGLKFMVYLQKENIIDESGMPKERFSAEFPKEGPSILRIQQVVRGDSAAYFCASSREETQYFGPGTRLLVL.

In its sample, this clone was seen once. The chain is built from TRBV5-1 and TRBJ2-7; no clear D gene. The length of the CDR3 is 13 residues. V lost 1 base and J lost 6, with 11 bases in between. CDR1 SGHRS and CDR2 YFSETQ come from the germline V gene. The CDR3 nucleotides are TGCGCCAGCAGCTTGATGCGGAAAACCGAGCAGTACTTC. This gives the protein CASSLMRKTEQYF.

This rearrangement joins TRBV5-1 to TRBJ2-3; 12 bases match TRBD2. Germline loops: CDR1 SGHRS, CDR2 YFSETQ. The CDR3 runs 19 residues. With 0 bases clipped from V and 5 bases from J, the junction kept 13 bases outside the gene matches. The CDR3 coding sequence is TGCGCCAGCAGCTTGGATCCCGTGGTCGCTAGCGGGAGGGTAGATACGCAGTATTTT. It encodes CASSLDPVVASGRVDTQYF.

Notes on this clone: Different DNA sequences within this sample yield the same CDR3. The CDR3 bases are TGTGCCAGTAGACGACAGGGGGGCTATGGCTACACCTTC. Protein product: CASRRQGGYGYTF. The genes are TRBV19 and TRBJ1-2, with 9 bases that match TRBD1. The length of the CDR3 is 13 residues. J was trimmed by 4 bases and V by 6 bases; bases with no gene match: 3. Germline V lookup: CDR1 LNHDA, CDR2 SQIVND (reference sequence).

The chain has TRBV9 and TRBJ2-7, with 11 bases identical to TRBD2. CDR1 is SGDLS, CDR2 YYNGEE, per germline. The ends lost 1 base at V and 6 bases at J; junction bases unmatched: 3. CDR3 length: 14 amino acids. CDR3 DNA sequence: TGTGCCAGCAGCGTAACTAGCGGGAGAGGCGAGCAGTACTTC. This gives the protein CASSVTSGRGEQYF.

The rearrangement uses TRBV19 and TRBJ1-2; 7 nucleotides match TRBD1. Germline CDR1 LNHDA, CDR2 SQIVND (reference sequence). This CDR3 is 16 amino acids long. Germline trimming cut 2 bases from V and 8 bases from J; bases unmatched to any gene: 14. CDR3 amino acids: CASSISAETGRGGYTF. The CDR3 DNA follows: TGTGCCAGTAGTATATCGGCCGAGACAGGGCGAGGCGGCTACACCTTC.

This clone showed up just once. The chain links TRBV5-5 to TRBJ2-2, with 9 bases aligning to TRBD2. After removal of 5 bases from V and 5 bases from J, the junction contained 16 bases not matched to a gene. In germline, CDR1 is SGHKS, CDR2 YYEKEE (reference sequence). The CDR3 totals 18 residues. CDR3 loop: CASSLLSSGRKITGELFF. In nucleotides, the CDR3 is TGTGCCAGCAGTCTTTTATCGAGCGGGAGGAAGATAACCGGGGAGCTGTTTTTT.

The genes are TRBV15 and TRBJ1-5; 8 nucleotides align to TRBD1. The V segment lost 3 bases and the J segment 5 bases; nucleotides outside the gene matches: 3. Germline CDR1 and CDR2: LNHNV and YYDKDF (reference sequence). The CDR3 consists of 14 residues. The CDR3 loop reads CATSRDRAYQPQHF. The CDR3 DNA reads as TGTGCCACCAGCAGGGACAGGGCATATCAGCCCCAGCATTTT.

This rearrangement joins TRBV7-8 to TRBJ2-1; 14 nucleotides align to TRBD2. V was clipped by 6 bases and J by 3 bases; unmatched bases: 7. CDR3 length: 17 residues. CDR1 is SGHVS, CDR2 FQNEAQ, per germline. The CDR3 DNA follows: TGTGCCAGCAGACTGACTAGCGGGAGGGCCCACTACAATGAGCAGTTCTTC. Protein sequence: CASRLTSGRAHYNEQFF.

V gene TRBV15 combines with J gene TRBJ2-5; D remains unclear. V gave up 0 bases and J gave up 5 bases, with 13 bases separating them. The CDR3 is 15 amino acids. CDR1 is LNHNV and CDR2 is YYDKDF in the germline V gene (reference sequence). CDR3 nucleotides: TGTGCCACCAGCAGAGATATCGGCACCCCGGAGACCCAGTACTTC. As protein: CATSRDIGTPETQYF.

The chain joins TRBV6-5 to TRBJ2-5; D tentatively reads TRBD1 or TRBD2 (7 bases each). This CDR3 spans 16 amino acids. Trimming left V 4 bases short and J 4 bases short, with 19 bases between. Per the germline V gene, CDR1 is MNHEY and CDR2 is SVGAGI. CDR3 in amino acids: CASSFQAGTVGETQYF. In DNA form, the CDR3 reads TGTGCCAGCAGTTTCCAAGCGGGGACAGTGGGAGAGACCCAGTACTTC.

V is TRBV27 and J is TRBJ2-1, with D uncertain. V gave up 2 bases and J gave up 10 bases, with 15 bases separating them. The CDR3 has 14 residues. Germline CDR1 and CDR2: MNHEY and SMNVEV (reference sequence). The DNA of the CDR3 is TGTGCCAGCAGTTTACGGTCTCTCCGCGAAGAGCAGTTCTTC. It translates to CASSLRSLREEQFF.

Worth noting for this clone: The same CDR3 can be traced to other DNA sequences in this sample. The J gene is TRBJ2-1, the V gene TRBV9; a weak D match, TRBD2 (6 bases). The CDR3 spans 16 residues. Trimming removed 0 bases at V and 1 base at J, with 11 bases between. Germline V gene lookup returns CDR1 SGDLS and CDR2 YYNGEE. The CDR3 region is CASSVVGGLSYNEQFF. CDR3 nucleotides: TGTGCCAGCAGCGTAGTTGGGGGACTTTCCTACAATGAGCAGTTCTTC.

Here the CDR3 reads CASSDLSTGMNTEAFF. In nucleotides, the CDR3 is TGCGCCAGCAGCGACCTATCGACAGGAATGAACACTGAAGCTTTCTTT. The chain carries TRBV5-1 and TRBJ1-1; D possibly corresponds to TRBD1 (6 bases). The CDR3 is made up of 16 amino acids. Trimming took 4 bases from V and 0 from J, leaving 16 bases between them. The germline gives CDR1 SGHRS, CDR2 YFSETQ.

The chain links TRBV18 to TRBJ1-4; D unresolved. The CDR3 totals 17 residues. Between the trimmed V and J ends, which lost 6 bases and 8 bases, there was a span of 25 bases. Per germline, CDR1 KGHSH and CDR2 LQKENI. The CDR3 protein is CASSGEPPNNDREKLFF. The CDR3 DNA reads TGTGCCAGCTCCGGGGAGCCGCCGAATAACGATAGAGAAAAACTGTTTTTT. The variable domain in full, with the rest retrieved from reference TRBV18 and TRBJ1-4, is NAGVMQNPRHLVRRRGQEARLRCSPMKGHSHVYWYRQLPEEGLKFMVYLQKENIIDESGMPKERFSAEFPKEGPSILRIQQVVRGDSAAYFCASSGEPPNNDREKLFFGSGTQLSVL.

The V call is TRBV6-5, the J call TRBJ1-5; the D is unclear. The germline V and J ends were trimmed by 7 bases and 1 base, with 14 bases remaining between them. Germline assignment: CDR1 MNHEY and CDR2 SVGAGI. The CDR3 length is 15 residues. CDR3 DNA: TGTGCCAGCAAACTCCGGTTGCGGAGCAATCAGCCCCAGCATTTT. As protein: CASKLRLRSNQPQHF.

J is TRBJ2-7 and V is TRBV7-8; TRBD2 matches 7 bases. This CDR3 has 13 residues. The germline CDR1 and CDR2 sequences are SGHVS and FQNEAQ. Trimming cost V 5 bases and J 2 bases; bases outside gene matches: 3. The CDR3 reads CASSGGRAYEQYF. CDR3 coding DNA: TGTGCCAGCAGCGGTGGGAGGGCCTACGAGCAGTACTTC.

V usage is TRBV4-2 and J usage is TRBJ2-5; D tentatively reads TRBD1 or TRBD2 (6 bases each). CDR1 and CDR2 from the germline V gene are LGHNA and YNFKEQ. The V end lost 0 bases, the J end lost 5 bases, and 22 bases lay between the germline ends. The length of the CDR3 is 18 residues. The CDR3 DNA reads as TGTGCCAGCAGCCAAGAGGTTCGGGAGAGGGGGTACGGGGAGACCCAGTACTTC. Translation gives CASSQEVRERGYGETQYF.

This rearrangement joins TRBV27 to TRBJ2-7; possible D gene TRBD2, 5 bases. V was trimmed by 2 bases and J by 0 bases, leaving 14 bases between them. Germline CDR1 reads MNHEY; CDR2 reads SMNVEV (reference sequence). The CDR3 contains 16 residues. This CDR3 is CASSLSGLRLSYEQYF. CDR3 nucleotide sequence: TGTGCCAGCAGTTTAAGTGGACTGCGGCTCTCCTACGAGCAGTACTTC.

The CDR3 protein is CASSLTWTSGSSSYEQYF. In DNA form, the CDR3 reads TGCGCCAGCAGCCTGACTTGGACTAGCGGGTCTAGCTCCTACGAGCAGTACTTC. The chain carries TRBV5-1 and TRBJ2-7; 11 positions match TRBD2. This CDR3 contains 18 residues. V was clipped by 4 bases and J by 0 bases; unmatched bases: 12. Per germline, CDR1 SGHRS and CDR2 YFSETQ.

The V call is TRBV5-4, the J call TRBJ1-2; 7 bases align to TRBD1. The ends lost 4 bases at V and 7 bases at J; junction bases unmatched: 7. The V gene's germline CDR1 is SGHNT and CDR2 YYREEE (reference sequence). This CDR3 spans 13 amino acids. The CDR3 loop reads CASSLRQGSGYTF. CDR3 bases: TGTGCCAGCAGCCTCCGACAGGGATCTGGCTACACCTTC.

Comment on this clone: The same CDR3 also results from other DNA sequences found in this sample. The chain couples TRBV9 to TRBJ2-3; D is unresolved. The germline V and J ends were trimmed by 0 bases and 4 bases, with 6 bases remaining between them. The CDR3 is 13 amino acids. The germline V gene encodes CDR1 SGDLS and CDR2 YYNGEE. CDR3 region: CASSVATADTQYF. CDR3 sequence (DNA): TGTGCCAGCAGCGTAGCTACCGCAGATACGCAGTATTTT. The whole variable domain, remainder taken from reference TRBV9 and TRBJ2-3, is DSGVTQTPKHLITATGQRVTLRCSPRSGDLSVYWYQQSLDQGLQFLIQYYNGEERAKGNILERFSAQQFPDLHSELNLSSLELGDSALYFCASSVATADTQYFGPGTRLTVL.

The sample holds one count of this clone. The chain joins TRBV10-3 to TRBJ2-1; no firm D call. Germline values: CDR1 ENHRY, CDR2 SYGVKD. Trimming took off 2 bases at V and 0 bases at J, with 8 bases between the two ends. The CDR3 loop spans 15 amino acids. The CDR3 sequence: CAISEGEFSYNEQFF. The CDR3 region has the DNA TGTGCCATCAGTGAGGGTGAGTTCTCCTACAATGAGCAGTTCTTC.